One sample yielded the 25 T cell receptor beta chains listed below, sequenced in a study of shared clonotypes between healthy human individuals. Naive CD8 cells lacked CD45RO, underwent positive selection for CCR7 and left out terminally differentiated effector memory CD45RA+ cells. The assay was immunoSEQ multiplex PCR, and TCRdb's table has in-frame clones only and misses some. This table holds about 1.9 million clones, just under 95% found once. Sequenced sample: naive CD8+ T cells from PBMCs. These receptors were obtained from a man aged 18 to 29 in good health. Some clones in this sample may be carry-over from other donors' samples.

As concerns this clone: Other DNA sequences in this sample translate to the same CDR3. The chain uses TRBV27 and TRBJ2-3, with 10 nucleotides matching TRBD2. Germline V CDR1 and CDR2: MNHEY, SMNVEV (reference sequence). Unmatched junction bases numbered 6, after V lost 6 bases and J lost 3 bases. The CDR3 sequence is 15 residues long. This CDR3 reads CASSARLAGTDTQYF. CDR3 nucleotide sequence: TGTGCCAGCAGCGCCCGACTAGCGGGTACAGATACGCAGTATTTT.

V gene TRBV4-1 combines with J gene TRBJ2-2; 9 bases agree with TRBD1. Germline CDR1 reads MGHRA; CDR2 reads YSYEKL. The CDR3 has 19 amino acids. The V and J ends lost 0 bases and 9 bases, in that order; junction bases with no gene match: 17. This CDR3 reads CASSQDGRWTGVDIRELFF. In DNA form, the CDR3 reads TGCGCCAGCAGCCAAGATGGGAGGTGGACAGGGGTGGATATTCGGGAGCTGTTTTTT.

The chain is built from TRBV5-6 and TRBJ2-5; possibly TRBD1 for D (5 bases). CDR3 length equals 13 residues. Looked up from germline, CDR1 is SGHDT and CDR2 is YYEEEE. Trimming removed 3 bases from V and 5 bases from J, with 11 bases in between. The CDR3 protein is CASSWGGLETQYF. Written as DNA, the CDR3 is TGTGCCAGCAGCTGGGGCGGTTTGGAGACCCAGTACTTC.

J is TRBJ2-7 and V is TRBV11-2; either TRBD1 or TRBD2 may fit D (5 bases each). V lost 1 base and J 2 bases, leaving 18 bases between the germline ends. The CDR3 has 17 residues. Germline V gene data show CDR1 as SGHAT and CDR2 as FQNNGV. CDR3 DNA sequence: TGTGCCAGCAGCTTAGTCACCTGGGGACCAGGAGCCTACGAGCAGTACTTC. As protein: CASSLVTWGPGAYEQYF.

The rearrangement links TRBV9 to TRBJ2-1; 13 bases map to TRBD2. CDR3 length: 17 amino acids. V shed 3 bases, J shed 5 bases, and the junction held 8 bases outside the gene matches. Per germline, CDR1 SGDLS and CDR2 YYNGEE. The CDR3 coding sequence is TGTGCCAGCAGCGGGCGTACGGGACTAGCGGGACACAATGAGCAGTTCTTC. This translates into CASSGRTGLAGHNEQFF.

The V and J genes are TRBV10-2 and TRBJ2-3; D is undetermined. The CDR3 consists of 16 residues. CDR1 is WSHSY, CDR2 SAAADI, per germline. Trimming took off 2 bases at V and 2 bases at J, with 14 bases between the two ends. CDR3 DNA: TGCGCCAGCAGTGAGGGGTTTCCGGCCAACACAGATACGCAGTATTTT. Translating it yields CASSEGFPANTDTQYF.

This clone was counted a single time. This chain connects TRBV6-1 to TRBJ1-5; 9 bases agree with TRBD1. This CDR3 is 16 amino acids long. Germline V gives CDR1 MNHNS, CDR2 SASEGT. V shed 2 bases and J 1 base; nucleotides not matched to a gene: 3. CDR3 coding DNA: TGTGCCAGCAGTGAAAGGGACAGGGACAGCAATCAGCCCCAGCATTTT. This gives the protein CASSERDRDSNQPQHF.

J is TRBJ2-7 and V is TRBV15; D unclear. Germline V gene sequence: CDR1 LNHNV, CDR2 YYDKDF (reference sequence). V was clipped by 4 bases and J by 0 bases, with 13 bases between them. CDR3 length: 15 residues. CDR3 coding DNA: TGTGCCACCAGCATAGGGCTAGATCCCTCCTACGAGCAGTACTTC. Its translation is CATSIGLDPSYEQYF.

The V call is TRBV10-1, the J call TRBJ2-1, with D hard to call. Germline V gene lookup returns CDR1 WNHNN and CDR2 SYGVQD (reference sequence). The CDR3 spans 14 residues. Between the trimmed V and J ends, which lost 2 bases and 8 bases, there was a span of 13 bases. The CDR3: CASSELDRRDEQFF. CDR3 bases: TGCGCCAGCAGTGAGCTGGACCGAAGGGATGAGCAGTTCTTC.

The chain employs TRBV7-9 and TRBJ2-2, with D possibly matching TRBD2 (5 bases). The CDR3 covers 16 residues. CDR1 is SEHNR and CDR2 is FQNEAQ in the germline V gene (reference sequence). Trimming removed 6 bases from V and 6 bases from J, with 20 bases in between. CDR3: CASSFWSEDGAGELFF. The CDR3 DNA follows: TGTGCCAGCAGTTTCTGGTCCGAGGACGGGGCCGGGGAGCTGTTTTTT.

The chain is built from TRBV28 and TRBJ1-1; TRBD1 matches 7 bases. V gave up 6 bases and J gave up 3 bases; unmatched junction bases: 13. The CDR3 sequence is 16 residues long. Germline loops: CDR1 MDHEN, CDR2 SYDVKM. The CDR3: CASSLMHEGAYTEAFF. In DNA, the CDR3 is TGTGCCAGCAGCCTTATGCACGAGGGGGCGTACACTGAAGCTTTCTTT.

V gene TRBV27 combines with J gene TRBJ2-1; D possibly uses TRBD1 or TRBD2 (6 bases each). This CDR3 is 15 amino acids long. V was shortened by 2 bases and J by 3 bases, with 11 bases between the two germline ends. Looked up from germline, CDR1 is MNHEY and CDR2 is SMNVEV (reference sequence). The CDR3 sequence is CASSLVGGGYNEQFF. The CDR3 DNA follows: TGTGCCAGCAGTTTAGTAGGGGGAGGCTACAATGAGCAGTTCTTC.

CDR3 DNA: TGTGCCAGCTCCCATGGGACCTACAATGAGCAGTTCTTC. Its protein product is CASSHGTYNEQFF. This chain connects TRBV5-6 to TRBJ2-1; D is unresolved. Germline V gene lookup returns CDR1 SGHDT and CDR2 YYEEEE. This CDR3 comprises 13 residues. The ends were cut back, 7 bases at V and 2 bases at J, with 10 bases in the middle.

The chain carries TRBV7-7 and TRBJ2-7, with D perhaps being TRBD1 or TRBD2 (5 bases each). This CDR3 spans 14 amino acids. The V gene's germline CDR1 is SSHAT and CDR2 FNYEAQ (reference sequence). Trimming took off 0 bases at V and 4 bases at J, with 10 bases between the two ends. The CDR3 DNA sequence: TGTGCCAGCAGCTTAGCGGAGGCAGGGTACGAGCAGTACTTC. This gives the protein CASSLAEAGYEQYF.

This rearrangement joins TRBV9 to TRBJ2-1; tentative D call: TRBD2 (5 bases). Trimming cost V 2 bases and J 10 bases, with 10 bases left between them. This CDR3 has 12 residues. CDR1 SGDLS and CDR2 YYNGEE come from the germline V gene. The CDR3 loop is CASSVGLREQFF. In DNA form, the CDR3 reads TGTGCCAGCAGCGTTGGACTTCGGGAGCAGTTCTTC. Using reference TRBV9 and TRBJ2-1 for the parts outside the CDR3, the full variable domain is DSGVTQTPKHLITATGQRVTLRCSPRSGDLSVYWYQQSLDQGLQFLIQYYNGEERAKGNILERFSAQQFPDLHSELNLSSLELGDSALYFCASSVGLREQFFGPGTRLTVL.

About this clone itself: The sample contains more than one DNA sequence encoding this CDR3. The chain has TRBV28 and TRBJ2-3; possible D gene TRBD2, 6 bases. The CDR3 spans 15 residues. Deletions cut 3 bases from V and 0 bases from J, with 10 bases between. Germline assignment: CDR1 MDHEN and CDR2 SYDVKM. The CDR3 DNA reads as TGTGCCAGCAGTTTCGGGGCGGGGAGCACAGATACGCAGTATTTT. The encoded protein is CASSFGAGSTDTQYF.

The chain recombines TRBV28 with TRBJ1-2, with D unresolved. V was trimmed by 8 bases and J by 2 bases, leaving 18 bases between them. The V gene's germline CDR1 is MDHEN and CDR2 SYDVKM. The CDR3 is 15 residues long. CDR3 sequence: CASGYWEGKNYGYTF. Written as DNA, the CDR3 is TGTGCCAGCGGTTATTGGGAGGGTAAGAACTATGGCTACACCTTC.

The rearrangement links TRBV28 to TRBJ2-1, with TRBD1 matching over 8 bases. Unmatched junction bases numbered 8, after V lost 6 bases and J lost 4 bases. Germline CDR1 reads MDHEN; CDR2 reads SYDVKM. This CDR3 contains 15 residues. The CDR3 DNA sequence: TGTGCCAGCAGCACCCGGACAGGGACATACAATGAGCAGTTCTTC. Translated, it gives CASSTRTGTYNEQFF.

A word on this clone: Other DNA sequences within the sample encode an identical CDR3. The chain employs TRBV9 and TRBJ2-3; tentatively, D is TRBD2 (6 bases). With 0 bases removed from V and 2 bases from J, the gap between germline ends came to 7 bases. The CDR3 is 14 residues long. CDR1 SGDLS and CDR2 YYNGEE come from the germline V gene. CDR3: CASSVGGDTDTQYF. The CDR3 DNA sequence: TGTGCCAGCAGCGTAGGGGGGGACACAGATACGCAGTATTTT.

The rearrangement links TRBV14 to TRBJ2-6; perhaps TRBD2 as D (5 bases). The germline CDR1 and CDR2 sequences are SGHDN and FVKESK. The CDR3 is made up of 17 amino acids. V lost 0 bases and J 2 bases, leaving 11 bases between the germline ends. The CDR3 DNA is TGTGCCAGCAGCCAAGAACCGTCTAGCACTGGGGCCAACGTCCTGACTTTC. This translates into CASSQEPSSTGANVLTF. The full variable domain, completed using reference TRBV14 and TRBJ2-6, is EAGVTQFPSHSVIEKGQTVTLRCDPISGHDNLYWYRRVMGKEIKFLLHFVKESKQDESGMPNNRFLAERTGGTYSTLKVQPAELEDSGVYFCASSQEPSSTGANVLTFGAGSRLTVL.

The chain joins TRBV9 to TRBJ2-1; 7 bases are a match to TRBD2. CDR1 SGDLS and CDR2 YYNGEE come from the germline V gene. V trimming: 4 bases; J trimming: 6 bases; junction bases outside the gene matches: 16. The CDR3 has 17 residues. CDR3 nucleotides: TGTGCCAGCAGCTTCATGACTAGCAGGCGTGAGGGCAATGAGCAGTTCTTC. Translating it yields CASSFMTSRREGNEQFF. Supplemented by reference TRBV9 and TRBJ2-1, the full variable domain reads DSGVTQTPKHLITATGQRVTLRCSPRSGDLSVYWYQQSLDQGLQFLIQYYNGEERAKGNILERFSAQQFPDLHSELNLSSLELGDSALYFCASSFMTSRREGNEQFFGPGTRLTVL.

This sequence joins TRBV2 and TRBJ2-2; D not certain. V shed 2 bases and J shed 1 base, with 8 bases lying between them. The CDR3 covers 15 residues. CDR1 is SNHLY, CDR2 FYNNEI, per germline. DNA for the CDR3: TGTGCCAGCAGTGAACGGCTAGTGAACACCGGGGAGCTGTTTTTT. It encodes CASSERLVNTGELFF.

The CDR3 sequence is CARSRDRVYNEQFF. CDR3 DNA sequence: TGTGCCAGAAGCCGGGACAGGGTCTACAATGAGCAGTTCTTC. The chain joins TRBV5-3 to TRBJ2-1, with 9 bases identical to TRBD1. TRBV5-3 qualifies as an ORF whose function is uncertain. This CDR3 contains 14 residues. The ends lost 4 bases at V and 3 bases at J; junction bases unmatched: 2.

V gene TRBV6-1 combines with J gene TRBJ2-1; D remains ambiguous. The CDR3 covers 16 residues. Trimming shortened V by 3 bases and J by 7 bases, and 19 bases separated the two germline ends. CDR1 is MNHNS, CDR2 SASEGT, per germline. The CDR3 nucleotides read TGTGCCAGCAGTGATGTTTCCCAGTCGATAGGTAATGAGCAGTTCTTC. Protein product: CASSDVSQSIGNEQFF.

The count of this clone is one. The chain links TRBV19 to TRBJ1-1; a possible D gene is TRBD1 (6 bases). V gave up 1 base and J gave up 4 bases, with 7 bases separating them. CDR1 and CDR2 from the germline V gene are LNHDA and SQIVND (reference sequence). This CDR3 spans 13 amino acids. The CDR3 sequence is CASSIVTGTEAFF. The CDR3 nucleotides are TGTGCCAGTAGTATAGTGACAGGCACTGAAGCTTTCTTT.